Listed here are 29 T cell receptor beta chains from one sample, sequenced in a study of blood T cell repertoires in COVID-19 (dated by TCRdb to between 2020 and 2021). The library was built by means of the immunoSEQ multiplex PCR assay. TCRdb obtained this table from immuneACCESS and retained in-frame rearrangements with V and J assigned. These tables miss some clones; where compared with another copy, unresolved V genes account for less than half of the shortfall, and the remainder is unexplained. Across this sample there are 60,000 or so clones, with almost 85% seen only once. The ten largest account for 3.5% of the sample. The source material was peripheral blood. The receptor set was obtained from a man aged 60-69 years with acute or convalescent COVID-19.

This clone was seen just once. This chain uses TRBV11-2 with TRBJ1-2, with D hard to call. V was cut by 5 bases and J by 3 bases, with 10 bases left in between. This CDR3 region has 13 residues. Germline-derived CDR1 and CDR2 are SGHAT and FQNNGV. The CDR3 nucleotides are TGTGCCAGCAGCCCCTGGGCCGACTATGGCTACACCTTC. Protein product: CASSPWADYGYTF.

J is TRBJ2-5 and V is TRBV12-3 or TRBV12-4; maybe TRBD2 (7 bases). This CDR3 has 13 residues. V lost 5 bases and J lost 6, with 13 bases in between. The CDR3 coding sequence is TGTGCCAGCAGTCAAGGGGGGGAAAAGACCCAGTACTTC. It yields the protein CASSQGGEKTQYF.

The chain combines TRBV18 with TRBJ1-1; 7 bases fit TRBD1. J was trimmed by 4 bases and V by 5 bases; bases with no gene match: 7. Germline V gene lookup returns CDR1 KGHSH and CDR2 LQKENI. CDR3 length: 14 residues. The CDR3 loop is CASSETGVVTEAFF. Here the CDR3 DNA reads TGTGCCAGCTCAGAAACAGGGGTTGTCACTGAAGCTTTCTTT.

CDR3 loop: CASSYSSSSYNSPLHF. Here the CDR3 DNA reads TGTGCCAGCAGTTACTCCTCTAGCTCCTATAATTCACCCCTCCACTTT. The gene calls are TRBV6-5 and TRBJ1-6; D is uncertain. The CDR3 loop spans 16 amino acids. The germline V gene has CDR1 MNHEY and CDR2 SVGAGI. The V end lost 0 bases, the J end lost 0 bases, and 6 bases lay between the germline ends.

This clone was observed once. This chain connects TRBV7-6 to TRBJ2-5; 7 nucleotides align to TRBD2. The V gene's germline CDR1 is SGHVS and CDR2 FNYEAQ. The CDR3 totals 15 residues. Trimming cost V 2 bases and J 4 bases; bases outside gene matches: 7. CDR3 nucleotide sequence: TGTGCCAGCAGCTTACCGTCCTCGGGAGGAGAGACCCAGTACTTC. This codes for CASSLPSSGGETQYF.

The table lists this clone with a count of one. This chain joins TRBV24-1 and TRBJ2-7; D remains unclear. Germline V gene data show CDR1 as KGHDR and CDR2 as SFDVKD. The length of the CDR3 is 13 residues. The germline V and J ends were trimmed by 2 bases and 4 bases, with 8 bases remaining between them. Here the CDR3 reads CATSDSSRYEQYF. The CDR3 DNA sequence: TGTGCCACCAGTGATTCGAGCCGATACGAGCAGTACTTC.

The rearrangement uses TRBV7-2 and TRBJ2-1, with a possible D match to TRBD1 (5 bases). Between the trimmed V and J ends, which lost 5 bases and 9 bases, there was a span of 14 bases. The germline CDR1 and CDR2 sequences are SGHTA and FQGNSA. CDR3 length: 13 amino acids. CDR3 bases: TGTGCCAGCAGCCTAATCAAGCAGGGTGAGCAGTTCTTC. Translation gives CASSLIKQGEQFF.

The rearrangement uses TRBV5-1 and TRBJ2-5; perhaps TRBD2 as D (6 bases). The V and J ends lost 4 bases and 4 bases respectively, with 14 bases between them. Per the germline V gene, CDR1 is SGHRS and CDR2 is YFSETQ. The CDR3 contains 14 residues. CDR3 bases: TGCGCCAGCAGCCCTGGGACGGGGGTAGAGACCCAGTACTTC. Its protein product is CASSPGTGVETQYF.

The chain links TRBV7-9 to TRBJ2-7; D unclear. V was clipped by 2 bases and J by 2 bases, with 13 bases between them. The CDR3 consists of 15 residues. The V gene's germline CDR1 is SEHNR and CDR2 FQNEAQ (reference sequence). The CDR3 sequence is CASSLLGGKAYEQYF. CDR3 nucleotides: TGTGCCAGCAGCTTACTTGGCGGCAAGGCCTACGAGCAGTACTTC.

The chain links TRBV5-6 to TRBJ1-1; D is unresolved. The germline CDR1 and CDR2 sequences are SGHDT and YYEEEE. The ends were cut back, 0 bases at V and 9 bases at J, with 9 bases in the middle. The CDR3 is made up of 12 amino acids. The CDR3 loop reads CASSLVERKAFF. The CDR3 DNA sequence: TGTGCCAGCAGCTTGGTCGAGAGAAAAGCTTTCTTT.

V usage is TRBV18 and J usage is TRBJ1-1; possibly TRBD1 for D (6 bases). Per germline, CDR1 KGHSH and CDR2 LQKENI. V dropped 6 bases and J dropped 8 bases, with 19 bases sitting between them. This CDR3 contains 14 residues. The DNA for the CDR3 is TGTGCCAGCTCCCTTCAGACGGTTACAGGGGAAGCTTTCTTT. Amino acids: CASSLQTVTGEAFF.

This clone was counted between two and nine times. J is TRBJ1-5 and V is TRBV12-3 or TRBV12-4, with D perhaps TRBD1 (5 bases). The CDR3 has 13 residues. V gave up 6 bases and J gave up 5 bases, with 11 bases separating them. The CDR3 here is CASSLGGDQPQHF. CDR3 DNA sequence: TGTGCCAGCAGCCTGGGGGGAGATCAGCCCCAGCATTTT.

The V call is TRBV19, the J call TRBJ1-1; a weak D match, TRBD1 (5 bases). From germline, CDR1 is LNHDA and CDR2 SQIVND (reference sequence). The germline V and J ends were trimmed by 8 bases and 5 bases, with 12 bases remaining between them. This CDR3 contains 12 residues. The DNA of the CDR3 is TGTGCCAGTGAAGGACAATGGACTGAAGCTTTCTTT. This translates into CASEGQWTEAFF.

The genes are TRBV12-3 or TRBV12-4 and TRBJ1-3; D ambiguous. V was pared by 1 base and J by 4 bases, with 5 bases between. This CDR3 is built from 13 residues. The CDR3 DNA reads as TGTGCCAGCAGTTTAGGGGCAGGAAACACCATATATTTT. It translates to CASSLGAGNTIYF.

As to this clone: In the same sample, other DNA sequences code for this CDR3. CDR3 coding DNA: TGTGCCAGCAGCCCTAGTATCACCGGGGAGCTGTTTTTT. This sequence encodes CASSPSITGELFF. This chain links TRBV9 with TRBJ2-2; no clear D. From germline, CDR1 is SGDLS and CDR2 YYNGEE. V gave up 4 bases and J gave up 4 bases, with 8 bases separating them. CDR3 size: 13 residues.

This chain connects TRBV11-2 to TRBJ2-7, with D maybe TRBD2 (5 bases). Trimming removed 1 base at V and 7 bases at J, with 11 bases between. The CDR3 runs 13 residues. Germline V gene lookup returns CDR1 SGHAT and CDR2 FQNNGV. CDR3 residues: CASSLVAGLEQYF. The CDR3 DNA is TGTGCCAGCAGCTTAGTTGCGGGTTTGGAGCAGTACTTC.

The chain carries TRBV27 and TRBJ2-4, with TRBD2 identical over 7 bases. The CDR3 runs to 17 residues. Trimming removed 2 bases from V and 5 bases from J; junction bases left unmatched: 12. CDR1 is MNHEY and CDR2 is SMNVEV in the germline V gene (reference sequence). The DNA for the CDR3 is TGTGCCAGCAGTTTAGGGCCCATAGCGGGCCTCGAAAACATTCAGTACTTC. Its translation is CASSLGPIAGLENIQYF.

This chain uses TRBV30 with TRBJ2-7; tentative D call: TRBD2 (5 bases). Germline lookup yields CDR1 GTSNPN and CDR2 SVGIG (reference sequence). This CDR3 is built from 10 residues. DNA for the CDR3: TGTGCGGCCGGGACCTACGAGCAGTACTTC. The encoded protein is CAAGTYEQYF.

The chain couples TRBV5-4 to TRBJ2-3; 8 nucleotides agree with TRBD2. With 1 base clipped from V and 2 bases from J, the junction kept 9 bases outside the gene matches. The CDR3 runs 17 residues. CDR1 SGHNT and CDR2 YYREEE come from the germline V gene (reference sequence). CDR3 in DNA: TGTGCCAGCAGCTTGAAATACAGCGGGGGCCCCACAGATACGCAGTATTTT. Its protein product is CASSLKYSGGPTDTQYF. The full variable domain, completed using reference TRBV5-4 and TRBJ2-3, is ETGVTQSPTHLIKTRGQQVTLRCSSQSGHNTVSWYQQALGQGPQFIFQYYREEENGRGNFPPRFSGLQFPNYSSELNVNALELDDSALYLCASSLKYSGGPTDTQYFGPGTRLTVL.

V usage is TRBV21-1 and J usage is TRBJ2-1; the D call in the table, TRBD2, was not verified against the DNA. TRBV21-1 is noted as a pseudogene. The CDR3 has 13 residues. This chain's CDR3 is CASSWGVSNEQFF. CDR3 nucleotide sequence: TGTGCCAGCAGCTGGGGGGTATCTAATGAGCAGTTCTTC.

The CDR3 protein is CSVETQWGEGTGELFF. In DNA form, the CDR3 reads TGCAGCGTTGAGACCCAGTGGGGGGAGGGGACCGGGGAGCTGTTTTTT. The chain links TRBV29-1 to TRBJ2-2, with 7 bases fitting TRBD2. Germline V gives CDR1 SQVTM, CDR2 ANQGSEA. CDR3 length: 16 amino acids. V lost 3 bases, J lost 5 bases, and 12 bases stayed unmatched.

This clone was recorded only once. The V and J genes are TRBV5-5 and TRBJ2-4, with D hard to call. Per the germline V gene, CDR1 is SGHKS and CDR2 is YYEKEE (reference sequence). V was pared by 0 bases and J by 4 bases, with 8 bases between. The CDR3 length is 14 residues. CDR3 sequence reads: CASSLGAGKNIQYF. DNA for the CDR3: TGTGCCAGCAGCTTGGGAGCAGGAAAAAACATTCAGTACTTC.

This clone has more than one count but fewer than ten. The chain is built from TRBV7-9 and TRBJ1-1; 8 positions agree with TRBD1. With 5 bases clipped from V and 1 base from J, the junction kept 3 bases outside the gene matches. Germline CDR1 and CDR2: SEHNR and FQNEAQ (reference sequence). The CDR3 runs to 14 residues. The CDR3 protein is CASSTGQGNTEAFF. In DNA form, the CDR3 reads TGTGCCAGCAGCACAGGACAGGGGAACACTGAAGCTTTCTTT.

The chain carries TRBV7-9 and TRBJ2-7; perhaps TRBD1 as D (6 bases). This CDR3 spans 15 amino acids. V was clipped by 4 bases and J by 3 bases, with 16 bases between them. Germline lookup yields CDR1 SEHNR and CDR2 FQNEAQ (reference sequence). CDR3 sequence: CASSSGHSNSYEQYF. The CDR3, as DNA: TGTGCCAGCAGCTCGGGACACTCGAACAGCTACGAGCAGTACTTC. The whole variable domain, filled in from reference TRBV7-9 and TRBJ2-7, reads DTGVSQNPRHKITKRGQNVTFRCDPISEHNRLYWYRQTLGQGPEFLTYFQNEAQLEKSRLLSDRFSAERPKGSFSTLEIQRTEQGDSAMYLCASSSGHSNSYEQYFGPGTRLTVT.

The gene calls are TRBV11-2 and TRBJ2-1, with D unclear. V lost 5 bases to trimming and J lost 9 bases, with 14 bases between them. Germline assignment: CDR1 SGHAT and CDR2 FQNNGV. The CDR3 runs to 13 residues. Written as DNA, the CDR3 is TGTGCCAGCAGCCCTTCCGGGTATTCTGAGCAGTTCTTC. This codes for CASSPSGYSEQFF.

The rearrangement links TRBV28 to TRBJ2-3; D gene unclear. The CDR3 is made up of 13 amino acids. CDR1 and CDR2 (germline): MDHEN, SYDVKM. The V end lost 5 bases, the J end lost 2 bases, and 8 bases lay between the germline ends. The CDR3 spells CASSEAFTDTQYF. The CDR3 DNA sequence: TGTGCCAGCAGTGAGGCCTTCACAGATACGCAGTATTTT.

The chain has TRBV5-1 and TRBJ2-1; TRBD1 matches at 11 bases. With 4 bases clipped from V and 4 bases from J, the junction kept 10 bases outside the gene matches. The CDR3 totals 17 residues. CDR1 and CDR2 from the germline V gene are SGHRS and YFSETQ. CDR3 sequence reads: CASSPNAGTGGYNEQFF. The CDR3 DNA reads TGCGCCAGCAGCCCAAACGCCGGGACAGGGGGTTACAATGAGCAGTTCTTC.

This rearrangement joins TRBV6-6 to TRBJ2-1; 7 bases are a match to TRBD2. J gave up 10 bases and V 6 bases, and 6 bases lay outside the gene matches. Germline loops: CDR1 MNHNY, CDR2 SVGAGI (reference sequence). The CDR3 is made up of 12 amino acids. CDR3 sequence (DNA): TGTGCCAGCAGACTCAGGGACTACGAGCAGTTCTTC. This sequence encodes CASRLRDYEQFF.

This sequence joins TRBV5-4 and TRBJ1-2; 8 bases fit TRBD1. With 4 bases clipped from V and 2 bases from J, the junction kept 7 bases outside the gene matches. The germline V gene has CDR1 SGHNT and CDR2 YYREEE (reference sequence). CDR3 length: 15 residues. The CDR3 region has the DNA TGTGCCAGCAGCATCGAATGGACAGGGAACTATGGCTACACCTTC. It is translated as CASSIEWTGNYGYTF.